This T cell receptor beta chain was found in a study of PD-L1 blockade in urothelial cancer. Study-level information: About 85% of the roughly 29 patients were men whose urothelial cancer was bladder-origin. T cell content in blood samples showed a median of about 140,000.

Sequencing used immunoSEQ multiplex PCR; TCRdb keeps in-frame clones, though not all of them. The sample has tens of thousands of clones; approximately 78% are singletons. This sample's time point: pretreatment peripheral blood. This CDR3 spans 13 amino acids. Deletions cut 1 base from V and 3 bases from J, with 8 bases between. Germline loops: CDR1 SGHNT, CDR2 YYREEE (reference sequence). This sequence was found in a man aged 70-80 years with urothelial cancer. The chain recombines TRBV5-4 with TRBJ2-7; D unresolved. Sample: PBMCs, taken around atezolizumab (anti-PD-L1) treatment. This chain's CDR3 is CASSLPPSYEQYF. As DNA, the CDR3 is TGTGCCAGCAGCTTGCCTCCTAGCTACGAGCAGTACTTC.